This T cell receptor beta chain was documented in a study of control samples from healthy donors and cancer patients. The method was immunoSEQ multiplex PCR; TCRdb's version includes in-frame clones alone and lacks a portion of them. The sample contains tens of thousands of clones, 85% of which appear only once. V shed 4 bases and J shed 3 bases, with 4 bases lying between them. Germline V gives CDR1 SNHLY, CDR2 FYNNEI. This CDR3 region has 11 residues. The source of this sequence is a man aged 25 to 45 in good health. The specimen was blood. V gene TRBV2 combines with J gene TRBJ2-7; the D is unclear. CDR3: CASSAGYEQYF. In DNA, the CDR3 is TGTGCCAGCAGTGCCGGCTACGAGCAGTACTTC. The full variable domain, its missing parts supplied by reference TRBV2 and TRBJ2-7, is EPEVTQTPSHQVTQMGQEVILRCVPISNHLYFYWYRQILGQKVEFLVSFYNNEISEKSEIFDDQFSVERPDGSNFTLKIRSTKLEDSAMYFCASSAGYEQYFGPGTRLTVT.